This TCR beta chain was captured by sequencing in a study of STAT5B mutations in CD4+ large granular lymphocyte leukemia. Study observations and caveats: Patient CD4-sorted repertoires stayed more clonal than healthy ones after leukemic-clone removal. Compared with healthy controls (2/35), patient top clones favored TRBV06 (8/27).

Study processing details: Productive clonotypes were detectable down to 2.59 x 10-5 frequency. Here immunoSEQ multiplex PCR was the method, and the copy in TCRdb shows in-frame clones only, minus some. The V and J calls and the clone size are those of that table, but D and trimming were determined from the DNA. The data hold tens of thousands of clones, with 82% observed a single time. Control samples were healthy donors' buffy coats. With regard to this clone: Its target is unknown.

The V gene's germline CDR1 is SGDLS and CDR2 YYNGEE. The CDR3 runs to 15 residues. Trimming shortened V by 0 bases and J by 5 bases, and 14 bases separated the two germline ends. The specimen sequenced was CD4+ T cells from blood buffy coats. The V gene is TRBV9, the J gene TRBJ1-2; a possible D gene is TRBD1 (5 bases). The source of this sequence is a human donor in good health. The CDR3 DNA reads as TGTGCCAGCAGCGTAGCCCCACAGGCTGCTTATGGCTACACCTTC. Its protein product is CASSVAPQAAYGYTF.